This TCR beta chain was documented in a study of blood T cell repertoires in COVID-19. CDR1 GTSNPN and CDR2 SVGIG come from the germline V gene (reference sequence). The CDR3 is 13 residues long. The V end lost 2 bases, the J end lost 7 bases, and 12 bases lay between the germline ends. The protocol was immunoSEQ multiplex PCR, while the TCRdb copy is restricted to in-frame clones and leaves out a portion. The sample carries a few hundred thousand clones, just under 90% recorded once. Everyone who took part was 18 to 89 years old, and they came from 24 US areas. The sequenced material came from PBMCs or T cells enriched from blood (not recorded which). This chain links TRBV30 with TRBJ2-1; D might be TRBD1 (6 bases). This clonotype was obtained from a woman aged 50 to 60 who had been exposed to COVID-19. DNA for the CDR3: TGTGCCTGGAGTATGGTGGGGGCTAATGAGCAGTTCTTC. This encodes CAWSMVGANEQFF.